This T cell receptor beta chain emerged from a study of cytomegalovirus exposure and HLA in healthy donors. Across the study: The same platform was used for the 110 or so validation repertoires and the roughly 730 first-cohort repertoires, a later analysis reported.

The study, taken as a whole, reports: Clusters of TCRs from the first cohort tended to co-occur in the 120 or so validation repertoires (as a later analysis found).

Trimming removed 4 bases from V and 5 bases from J; junction bases left unmatched: 6. This CDR3 has 13 amino acids. Per germline, CDR1 GTSNPN and CDR2 SVGIG (reference sequence). On this clone itself: What it binds is unknown.

Libraries were prepared by immunoSEQ multiplex PCR; TCRdb keeps only in-frame clonotypes and omits some of them. The table shows around 120,000 clones, with 86% occurring only once. Sequencing was done on a sample of PBMCs. The rearrangement uses TRBV30 and TRBJ2-3; 7 bases agree with TRBD1. The TCR was taken from a man between 18 and 29 years old in good health and CMV-seronegative. CDR3 amino acids: CAWTTGTRDTQYF. The CDR3, as DNA: TGTGCCTGGACGACAGGGACACGAGATACGCAGTATTTT. The complete variable domain, with remaining parts taken from reference TRBV30 and TRBJ2-3, reads SQTIHQWPATLVQPVGSPLSLECTVEGTSNPNLYWYRQAAGRGLQLLFYSVGIGQISSEVPQNLSASRPQDRQFILSSKKLLLSDSGFYLCAWTTGTRDTQYFGPGTRLTVL.